The clone carrying this TCR beta chain was seen more than once but under ten times. The sample comes from a study of response to subunit inactivated influenza vaccine. TCRdb itself ran the RT-PCR reads through MiXCR, one entry per CDR3 protein. The repertoire holds about 650,000 distinct CDR3 sequences, 12% to 15% seen once, with roughly 7.2% in the top ten. Germline V gene sequence: CDR1 SGHRS, CDR2 YFSETQ. V was trimmed by 0 bases and J by 0 bases, leaving 9 bases between them. This CDR3 is 16 amino acids long. The chain uses TRBV5-1 and TRBJ2-2; D uncertain. The specimen was PBMCs from blood, collected 14 to 15 days before vaccination. This TCR was recovered from a man aged 50 to 59 who received an inactivated influenza vaccine. Here the CDR3 reads CASSLAVNANTGELFF. CDR3 coding DNA: TGCGCCAGCAGCTTGGCCGTCAACGCGAACACCGGGGAGCTGTTTTTT.